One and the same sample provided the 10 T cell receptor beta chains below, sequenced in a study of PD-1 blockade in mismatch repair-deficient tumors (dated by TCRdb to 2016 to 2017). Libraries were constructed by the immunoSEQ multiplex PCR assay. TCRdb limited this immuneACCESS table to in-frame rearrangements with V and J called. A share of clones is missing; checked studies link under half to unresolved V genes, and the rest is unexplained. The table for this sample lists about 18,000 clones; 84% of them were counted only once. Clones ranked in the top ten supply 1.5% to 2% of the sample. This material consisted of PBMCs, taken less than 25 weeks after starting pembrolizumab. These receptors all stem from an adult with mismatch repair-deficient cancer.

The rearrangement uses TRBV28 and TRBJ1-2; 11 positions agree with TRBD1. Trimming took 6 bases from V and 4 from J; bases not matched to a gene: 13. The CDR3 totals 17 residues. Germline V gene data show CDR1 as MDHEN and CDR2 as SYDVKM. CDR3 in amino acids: CASRVSEGQGGSYGYTF. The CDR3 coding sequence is TGTGCCAGCAGAGTCAGCGAGGGACAGGGGGGTAGCTATGGCTACACCTTC.

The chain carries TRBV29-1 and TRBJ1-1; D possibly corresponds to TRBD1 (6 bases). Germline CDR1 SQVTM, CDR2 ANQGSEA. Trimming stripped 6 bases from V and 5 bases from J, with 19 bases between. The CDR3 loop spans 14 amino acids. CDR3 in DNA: TGCAGCGTGGGAAACAGGGAAGGCAAAACTGAAGCTTTCTTT. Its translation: CSVGNREGKTEAFF.

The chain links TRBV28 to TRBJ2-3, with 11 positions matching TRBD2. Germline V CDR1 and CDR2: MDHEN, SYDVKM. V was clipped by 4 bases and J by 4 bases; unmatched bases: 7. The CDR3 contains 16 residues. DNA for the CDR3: TGTGCCAGCAGTTCCCAGACTAGCGGGACGGCAGATACGCAGTATTTT. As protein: CASSSQTSGTADTQYF.

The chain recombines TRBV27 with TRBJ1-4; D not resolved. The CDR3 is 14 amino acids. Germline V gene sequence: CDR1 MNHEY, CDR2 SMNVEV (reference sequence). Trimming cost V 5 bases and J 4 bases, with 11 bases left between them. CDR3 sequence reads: CASSLRRDNEKLFF. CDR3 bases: TGTGCCAGCAGTCTCCGGAGGGATAATGAAAAACTGTTTTTT.

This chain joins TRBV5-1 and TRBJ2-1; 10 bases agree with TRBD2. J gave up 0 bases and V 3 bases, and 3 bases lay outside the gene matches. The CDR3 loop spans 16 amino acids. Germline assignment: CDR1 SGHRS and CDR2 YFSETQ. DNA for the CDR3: TGCGCCAGCAGCTACTCTAGCGGGAGCTCCTACAATGAGCAGTTCTTC. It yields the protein CASSYSSGSSYNEQFF.

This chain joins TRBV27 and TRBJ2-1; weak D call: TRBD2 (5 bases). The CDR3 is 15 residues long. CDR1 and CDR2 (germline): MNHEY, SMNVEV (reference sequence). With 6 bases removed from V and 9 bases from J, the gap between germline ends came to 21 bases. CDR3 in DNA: TGTGCCAGCAGCACCAGATCGCTAGGGAGCCTTGAGCAGTTCTTC. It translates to CASSTRSLGSLEQFF.

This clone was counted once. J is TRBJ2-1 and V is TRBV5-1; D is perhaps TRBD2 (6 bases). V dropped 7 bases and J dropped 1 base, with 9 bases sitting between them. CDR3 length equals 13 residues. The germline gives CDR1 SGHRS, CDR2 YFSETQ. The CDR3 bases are TGCGCCAGCCGACTAGAGTCCTACAATGAGCAGTTCTTC. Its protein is CASRLESYNEQFF.

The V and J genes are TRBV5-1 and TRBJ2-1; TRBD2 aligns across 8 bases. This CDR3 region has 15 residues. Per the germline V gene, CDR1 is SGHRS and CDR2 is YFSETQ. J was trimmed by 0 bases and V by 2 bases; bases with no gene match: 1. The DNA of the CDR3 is TGCGCCAGCAGCTTAAGCGGGAGCTCCTACAATGAGCAGTTCTTC. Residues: CASSLSGSSYNEQFF.

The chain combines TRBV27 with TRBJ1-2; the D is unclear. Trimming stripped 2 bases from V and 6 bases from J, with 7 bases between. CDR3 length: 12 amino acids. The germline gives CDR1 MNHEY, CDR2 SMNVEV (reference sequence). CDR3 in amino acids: CASSLTGDGYTF. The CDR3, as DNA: TGTGCCAGCAGTTTAACGGGTGATGGCTACACCTTC.

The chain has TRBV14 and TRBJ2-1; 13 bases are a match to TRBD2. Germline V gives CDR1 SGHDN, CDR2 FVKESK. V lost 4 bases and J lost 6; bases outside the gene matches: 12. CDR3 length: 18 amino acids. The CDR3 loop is CASSPNFRLAGGLNEQFF. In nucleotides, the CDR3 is TGTGCCAGCAGCCCAAATTTTAGACTAGCGGGAGGTCTCAATGAGCAGTTCTTC.